This section outlines one TCR beta chain sequence together with its context. Which antigen it targets is not known. Base qualities are not at hand, and no much larger clone is one base apart. This sample was included in a study of shared clonotypes between healthy human individuals (dated by TCRdb to the early 2020s). Background on the whole study: A few men and a couple of women, aged 18 to 49 years, made up the cohort. Per donor, three plates each were used for CD4 naive and CD4 memory, two for CD8 naive, and one for CD8 memory. The study deeply sequenced blood TCR repertoires of about five healthy adults to estimate repertoire size and the extent of clonotype sharing between individuals. Different laboratories and diverse techniques were used to prepare libraries and sequence TCR repertoires, to increase sequencing depth and limit assay-specific biases. Leukapheresis yielded between about 0.8 and 9.5 billion PBMCs per donor. What the study reported, not specific to this receptor: Across a handful of donors, 4.5% to 6.5% of naive CD4, 3% to 3.5% of naive CD8, 2.3% of memory CD4, and 0.4% to 0.45% of memory CD8 clonotypes were shared. Sampling was restricted to blood, and TCR repertoires in tissue are likely to differ from TCR repertoires in blood. Rarefaction of sorted-subset datasets indicated incomplete sequencing despite the large sequencing depth. Because the study included only a small number of donors, the genetic and exposure-history diversity represented was limited. Naive subsets generally had larger estimated clonotype richness than memory subsets. Pairwise subsampling led to the expectation that sequencing depth would affect the degree of clonotype sharing among donors. Compared with non-shared clonotypes, the clonotypes found in all four sorted-subset donors had higher generation probabilities.

Donors were healthy HIV-negative adults with no recently reported acute infections or vaccinations. Only Caucasian adults living in Nashville, Tennessee, USA were represented among the donors. CD8 memory samples consisted of magnetically selected CD45RO+ cells combined with CCR7-negative CD45RA+ effector memory (TemRA) cells. After blood collection by leukapheresis, PBMCs were isolated using Ficoll-Histopaque density gradient centrifugation and then cryopreserved in the vapor phase of liquid nitrogen. Analytical flow cytometry was used to check the purity and quantity of every magnetically sorted T cell population. From each sorted fraction, genomic DNA was isolated and quantified by UV absorbance on a Nanodrop 2000c. Using the deep immunoSEQ assay, multiplex PCR amplified TCR CDR3 regions from genomic DNA. Extracted genomic DNA from each cell subset was distributed evenly across all wells of several immunoSEQ 96-well plates, and each plate was treated as a replicate. For sorted subsets, each replicate PCR was loaded with around 200 ng genomic DNA, equivalent to about 30,000 T cell genomes. Purified libraries were measured with a Qubit 3.0 fluorometer, size-checked on a Bioanalyzer 2100, and measured again with the KAPA Library Quantification kit. Each immunoSEQ 96-well plate was sequenced on its own single-read 150-cycle Illumina NextSeq 550 flow cell. As for the original processing: Because the immunoSEQ output included only junctional sequences and no quality scores, the filtering could not be the same as the filtering used for full-length reads. To assign V/J genes and CDR3, sequences were annotated against IMGT germline references using PyIR, a Python wrapper for IgBLAST v1.9. Any read was removed if the V/J assignment was weak (E-value above 1e-6), the CDR3 was missing, or the read contained stop codons, out-of-frame junctions, or ambiguous translated residues. V3J clonotypes were defined by identical inferred V gene, J gene, and CDR3 amino acid sequence. The percentage overlap between two repertoires was calculated by dividing the number of shared unique clonotypes by the size of the smaller repertoire. Three approaches were used to assess repertoire richness: RTK rarefaction, the Chao1 estimator, and Recon v2.1 estimates of unobserved clonotypes. For all TCRbeta clonotypes obtained by the gDNA method from a few donors, generation probabilities were computed with OLGA. TCRdb limited this immuneACCESS table to in-frame rearrangements with V and J called. A share of clones is missing; checked studies link under half to unresolved V genes, and the rest is unexplained. V, J and clone size derive from that table, while D and trimming were established from the DNA sequence. This sample comprises about 330,000 clones, roughly 84% of them detected only once. The ten largest account for 15% to 20% of the sample.

V is clipped by 5 bases and J by 3 bases, and the sequence between their germline boundaries is 18 bases long. CDR1 SEHNR and CDR2 FQNEAQ were looked up in the germline V gene (reference sequence). From its cysteine to its phenylalanine, the CDR3 spans 16 amino acids. Only the CDR3 portion is preserved as DNA: 48 bases, with reading frame beginning at the first base. The source material was memory CD8+ T cells sorted from blood. This sample's cell subset or site label indicates: CD45RO+ cells pooled with CCR7-negative TemRA cells. The rearranged chain carries TRBV7-9 and TRBJ2-3; TRBD2 is perhaps the D gene, given 6 matching bases. This receptor was identified in a man younger than 30 in good health. The DNA sequence reads TGTGCCAGCAGCAGAAGGCCAGGGACTTATACAGATACGCAGTATTTT. The translation is CASSRRPGTYTDTQYF.